This T cell receptor (beta chain) was recovered during a study of blood T cell repertoires in COVID-19. Study summary: Acute and convalescent COVID-19 specimens originated in the United States, Italy and Spain. PBMCs, B-cell-depleted T cells, or T cells provided the cDNA or gDNA that made up the material.

Original processing methods: By means of reference gene primer amplification, nucleated cell counts were estimated. Profiling relied on immunoSEQ multiplex PCR, and the TCRdb table lists in-frame clones only, not all of them. The V and J calls and the clone size are those of that table, but D and trimming were determined from the DNA. The data hold 150,000 to 200,000 clones, with 81% observed a single time. CDR1 and CDR2 (germline): SEHNR, FQNEAQ (reference sequence). Trimming took off 4 bases at V and 1 base at J, with 16 bases between the two ends. This CDR3 contains 16 residues. The sequenced sample consisted of peripheral blood. The J gene is TRBJ1-2, the V gene TRBV7-9; D perhaps matches TRBD1 (6 bases). The sequence was collected from a man aged 55 to 70 with active or convalescent COVID-19. CDR3 nucleotides: TGTGCCAGCAGCTCCGACAGGACCACGTTTAACTATGGCTACACCTTC. Translating gives CASSSDRTTFNYGYTF.